These 27 T cell receptor beta chains came from one sample sequenced in a study of cytomegalovirus exposure and HLA in healthy donors. Here immunoSEQ multiplex PCR was the method, and the copy in TCRdb shows in-frame clones only, minus some. This repertoire shows around 300,000 clones, 85% to 90% found once; its top ten account for approximately 0.95%. Sequenced input: PBMCs. The receptors were gathered from a woman between 18 and 29 years old in good health and CMV-seronegative.

This chain connects TRBV6-5 to TRBJ1-2; 7 bases align to TRBD1. Germline-derived CDR1 and CDR2 are MNHEY and SVGAGI. The CDR3 consists of 14 residues. V lost 6 bases and J lost 2; bases outside the gene matches: 6. The CDR3 is CASRTPQGNYGYTF. The CDR3 region has the DNA TGTGCCAGCAGAACCCCACAGGGGAACTATGGCTACACCTTC.

This chain links TRBV28 with TRBJ1-1; D is perhaps TRBD1 (6 bases). V was clipped by 6 bases and J by 3 bases, with 14 bases between them. Germline V lookup: CDR1 MDHEN, CDR2 SYDVKM. This CDR3 has 14 residues. CDR3 bases: TGTGCCAGCAGCCTACAGGGTTCGGACACTGAAGCTTTCTTT. Its translation: CASSLQGSDTEAFF.

This chain uses TRBV18 with TRBJ2-7; 7 bases are shared with TRBD2. From germline, CDR1 is KGHSH and CDR2 LQKENI. The CDR3 consists of 17 residues. The J segment lost 2 bases and the V segment lost 0 bases, leaving 10 bases of the junction unmatched. CDR3 loop: CASSPPFGSGPTYEQYF. For the CDR3, the DNA is TGTGCCAGCTCACCACCGTTCGGTAGCGGGCCAACCTACGAGCAGTACTTC. Drawing the rest from reference TRBV18 and TRBJ2-7, the complete variable domain is NAGVMQNPRHLVRRRGQEARLRCSPMKGHSHVYWYRQLPEEGLKFMVYLQKENIIDESGMPKERFSAEFPKEGPSILRIQQVVRGDSAAYFCASSPPFGSGPTYEQYFGPGTRLTVT.

This chain uses TRBV4-3 with TRBJ2-2; D is ambiguous. Germline V lookup: CDR1 LGHNA, CDR2 YSLEER. The CDR3 totals 14 residues. V was cut by 4 bases and J by 0 bases, with 6 bases left in between. CDR3 residues: CASSLRANTGELFF. DNA of the CDR3: TGCGCCAGCAGCCTCCGGGCGAACACCGGGGAGCTGTTTTTT.

This chain connects TRBV28 to TRBJ2-7; 8 nucleotides agree with TRBD1. Losses at the gene ends were 3 bases for V and 6 bases for J; bases not matched to a gene: 7. The CDR3 totals 14 residues. The V gene's germline CDR1 is MDHEN and CDR2 SYDVKM. CDR3 DNA sequence: TGTGCCAGCAGTTTTCCGGGACAGGCACGCGAGCAGTACTTC. This codes for CASSFPGQAREQYF.

The chain's CDR3 is CASSGGQWDTQYF. The CDR3 nucleotides are TGTGCCAGTAGTGGGGGCCAGTGGGATACGCAGTATTTT. V gene TRBV19 combines with J gene TRBJ2-3; weak D call: TRBD1 (6 bases). Germline lookup yields CDR1 LNHDA and CDR2 SQIVND (reference sequence). Trimming left V 5 bases short and J 6 bases short, with 12 bases between. The CDR3 sequence is 13 residues long. Complete variable domain (other parts from reference TRBV19 and TRBJ2-3): DGGITQSPKYLFRKEGQNVTLSCEQNLNHDAMYWYRQDPGQGLRLIYYSQIVNDFQKGDIAEGYSVSREKKESFPLTVTSAQKNPTAFYLCASSGGQWDTQYFGPGTRLTVL.

The chain joins TRBV27 to TRBJ1-1; D is undetermined. CDR1 MNHEY and CDR2 SMNVEV come from the germline V gene (reference sequence). CDR3 length equals 13 residues. Between the trimmed V and J ends, which lost 6 bases and 1 base, there was a span of 9 bases. CDR3 sequence: CASRTAGNTEAFF. CDR3 nucleotide sequence: TGTGCCAGCAGAACGGCGGGGAACACTGAAGCTTTCTTT.

The rearrangement uses TRBV28 and TRBJ2-5, with 11 bases identical to TRBD2. Trimming cost V 6 bases and J 5 bases; bases outside gene matches: 11. This CDR3 region has 16 residues. The V gene's germline CDR1 is MDHEN and CDR2 SYDVKM. The CDR3: CASRPFSGRARETQYF. The CDR3 coding sequence is TGTGCCAGCAGGCCTTTTAGCGGGAGGGCTAGGGAGACCCAGTACTTC.

The J gene is TRBJ2-7, the V gene TRBV4-3; D possibly corresponds to TRBD2 (5 bases). Germline lookup yields CDR1 LGHNA and CDR2 YSLEER. Trimming shortened V by 0 bases and J by 5 bases, and 14 bases separated the two germline ends. This CDR3 has 15 amino acids. Written as DNA, the CDR3 is TGCGCCAGCAGCCAAGATGACTCACCAGCGGACGAGCAGTACTTC. This sequence encodes CASSQDDSPADEQYF.

CDR3 loop: CASSVRSAYTQYF. CDR3 coding DNA: TGTGCCAGTAGCGTTAGGAGCGCATATACGCAGTATTTT. The rearrangement links TRBV19 to TRBJ2-3; D not resolved. V was shortened by 6 bases and J by 7 bases, with 14 bases between the two germline ends. Germline CDR1 and CDR2: LNHDA and SQIVND (reference sequence). CDR3 length equals 13 residues.

This chain joins TRBV4-1 and TRBJ1-1; D ambiguous. CDR1 and CDR2 from the germline V gene are MGHRA and YSYEKL. The V end was cut by 0 bases, the J end by 1 base, with 12 bases between. The CDR3 covers 16 residues. As DNA, the CDR3 is TGCGCCAGCAGCCAAGACCAGTTTTCCAGGAACACTGAAGCTTTCTTT. This gives the protein CASSQDQFSRNTEAFF.

This clone was counted a few times. The same CDR3 arises from other DNA sequences in this sample as well. The gene calls are TRBV27 and TRBJ2-3, with a possible D match to TRBD2 (5 bases). V lost 6 bases and J 5 bases, leaving 6 bases between the germline ends. The CDR3 has 11 residues. Germline V gives CDR1 MNHEY, CDR2 SMNVEV (reference sequence). The CDR3 region is CASSRGDTQYF. Written as DNA, the CDR3 is TGTGCCAGCAGCCGGGGAGATACGCAGTATTTT.

The chain uses TRBV4-3 and TRBJ2-7; the D is unclear. Germline lookup yields CDR1 LGHNA and CDR2 YSLEER. Deletions cut 0 bases from V and 4 bases from J, with 7 bases between. The CDR3 is 13 amino acids. The CDR3 DNA follows: TGCGCCAGCAGCCAAGATCTTCCGTACGAGCAGTACTTC. Translated, it gives CASSQDLPYEQYF.

The rearrangement uses TRBV29-1 and TRBJ1-4; maybe TRBD1 (5 bases). Trimming shortened V by 6 bases and J by 8 bases, and 13 bases separated the two germline ends. The CDR3 is made up of 12 amino acids. Germline V lookup: CDR1 SQVTM, CDR2 ANQGSEA. The DNA for the CDR3 is TGCAGCGTGGGGCCAAGCAGGGAAAAACTGTTTTTT. Protein sequence: CSVGPSREKLFF.

V usage is TRBV28 and J usage is TRBJ2-1; tentative D call: TRBD2 (5 bases). Germline assignment: CDR1 MDHEN and CDR2 SYDVKM. The CDR3 consists of 13 residues. The V and J ends lost 7 bases and 2 bases respectively, with 9 bases between them. Here the CDR3 DNA reads TGTGCCAGCACGGAGGTCGCCTACAATGAGCAGTTCTTC. Protein sequence: CASTEVAYNEQFF.

The chain is built from TRBV5-4 and TRBJ2-7; D is possibly TRBD2 (6 bases). V was trimmed by 4 bases and J by 4 bases, leaving 21 bases between them. The germline V gene encodes CDR1 SGHNT and CDR2 YYREEE (reference sequence). The CDR3 consists of 16 residues. The CDR3 protein is CASSAGRGDWEYEQYF. CDR3 sequence (DNA): TGTGCCAGCAGCGCCGGCCGTGGGGACTGGGAGTACGAGCAGTACTTC. The entire variable domain, with the rest obtained from reference TRBV5-4 and TRBJ2-7, is as follows: ETGVTQSPTHLIKTRGQQVTLRCSSQSGHNTVSWYQQALGQGPQFIFQYYREEENGRGNFPPRFSGLQFPNYSSELNVNALELDDSALYLCASSAGRGDWEYEQYFGPGTRLTVT.

This clone has only one observation. The chain uses TRBV7-8 and TRBJ2-2, with D possibly matching TRBD1 (6 bases). V was pared by 2 bases and J by 7 bases, with 11 bases between. The germline V gene encodes CDR1 SGHVS and CDR2 FQNEAQ. The CDR3 loop spans 14 amino acids. CDR3 bases: TGTGCCAGCAGCTTACCACAGGGCCACGGGGAGCTGTTTTTT. This codes for CASSLPQGHGELFF.

This chain uses TRBV2 with TRBJ2-7, with 15 bases matching TRBD2. CDR1 is SNHLY and CDR2 is FYNNEI in the germline V gene. Losses at the gene ends were 0 bases for V and 6 bases for J; bases not matched to a gene: 0. The CDR3 is made up of 15 amino acids. CDR3 loop: CASSEAGLAGGEQYF. In nucleotides, the CDR3 is TGTGCCAGCAGTGAAGCGGGACTAGCGGGAGGCGAGCAGTACTTC. Filled out from reference TRBV2 and TRBJ2-7, the complete variable domain reads EPEVTQTPSHQVTQMGQEVILRCVPISNHLYFYWYRQILGQKVEFLVSFYNNEISEKSEIFDDQFSVERPDGSNFTLKIRSTKLEDSAMYFCASSEAGLAGGEQYFGPGTRLTVT.

V usage is TRBV13 and J usage is TRBJ1-3; no reliable D call. This CDR3 is built from 15 residues. The ends were cut back, 5 bases at V and 0 bases at J, with 11 bases in the middle. Germline CDR1 reads PRHDT; CDR2 reads FYEKMQ (reference sequence). CDR3 amino acids: CASSPLRDSGNTIYF. The DNA for the CDR3 is TGTGCCAGCAGCCCTTTACGGGACTCTGGAAACACCATATATTTT.

The gene calls are TRBV30 and TRBJ1-2; D gene uncertain. CDR1 GTSNPN and CDR2 SVGIG come from the germline V gene (reference sequence). V lost 0 bases to trimming and J lost 2 bases, with 4 bases between them. The length of the CDR3 is 12 residues. The CDR3 here is CAWSVRNYGYTF. The DNA for the CDR3 is TGTGCCTGGAGTGTACGGAACTATGGCTACACCTTC.

The chain carries TRBV5-4 and TRBJ1-2; D is ambiguous. The CDR3 consists of 14 residues. Trimming shortened V by 7 bases and J by 4 bases, and 17 bases separated the two germline ends. Germline-derived CDR1 and CDR2 are SGHNT and YYREEE (reference sequence). The CDR3 DNA reads TGTGCCAGCTCCCTAGATCGTAGTTCCTATGGCTACACCTTC. This codes for CASSLDRSSYGYTF.

The chain has TRBV5-1 and TRBJ2-7; D gene ambiguous. Germline values: CDR1 SGHRS, CDR2 YFSETQ. V was shortened by 2 bases and J by 2 bases, with 14 bases between the two germline ends. CDR3 length equals 15 residues. DNA of the CDR3: TGCGCCAGCAGCTTAACAAGCGATCCGACCTACGAGCAGTACTTC. This translates into CASSLTSDPTYEQYF.

The chain employs TRBV15 and TRBJ1-5; D unresolved. Germline-derived CDR1 and CDR2 are LNHNV and YYDKDF (reference sequence). V dropped 2 bases and J dropped 1 base, with 12 bases sitting between them. This CDR3 region has 16 residues. The DNA of the CDR3 is TGTGCCACCAGCAGACCCGAGCGGCTGAGCAATCAGCCCCAGCATTTT. This translates into CATSRPERLSNQPQHF.

The chain links TRBV5-6 to TRBJ1-6; possibly TRBD1 for D (5 bases). V was trimmed by 5 bases and J by 10 bases, leaving 7 bases between them. The CDR3 totals 11 residues. Germline V gives CDR1 SGHDT, CDR2 YYEEEE. The CDR3, as DNA: TGTGCCAGCAGTCAGGGATCACCCCTCCACTTT. The encoded protein is CASSQGSPLHF.

The CDR3 sequence: CASSINGLAGETQYF. The CDR3 bases are TGTGCCAGTAGTATAAATGGTCTAGCGGGAGAGACCCAGTACTTC. The chain uses TRBV19 and TRBJ2-5, with 8 positions matching TRBD2. Germline V lookup: CDR1 LNHDA, CDR2 SQIVND (reference sequence). The CDR3 is 15 amino acids. V trimming: 2 bases; J trimming: 4 bases; junction bases outside the gene matches: 6.

The chain employs TRBV28 and TRBJ2-7, with TRBD1 identical over 7 bases. The CDR3 loop spans 17 amino acids. Germline V gene lookup returns CDR1 MDHEN and CDR2 SYDVKM. Trimming cost V 5 bases and J 4 bases; bases outside gene matches: 17. Here the CDR3 reads CASSQPRGSGSRYEQYF. DNA of the CDR3: TGTGCCAGCAGTCAACCCAGGGGGTCAGGGTCAAGGTACGAGCAGTACTTC.

This chain joins TRBV18 and TRBJ2-5; D perhaps matches TRBD2 (5 bases). V was trimmed by 3 bases and J by 5 bases, leaving 13 bases between them. The CDR3 loop spans 14 amino acids. Germline V gene sequence: CDR1 KGHSH, CDR2 LQKENI. The CDR3 loop is CASSPPGNTETQYF. DNA of the CDR3: TGTGCCAGCTCACCTCCCGGGAACACGGAGACCCAGTACTTC.